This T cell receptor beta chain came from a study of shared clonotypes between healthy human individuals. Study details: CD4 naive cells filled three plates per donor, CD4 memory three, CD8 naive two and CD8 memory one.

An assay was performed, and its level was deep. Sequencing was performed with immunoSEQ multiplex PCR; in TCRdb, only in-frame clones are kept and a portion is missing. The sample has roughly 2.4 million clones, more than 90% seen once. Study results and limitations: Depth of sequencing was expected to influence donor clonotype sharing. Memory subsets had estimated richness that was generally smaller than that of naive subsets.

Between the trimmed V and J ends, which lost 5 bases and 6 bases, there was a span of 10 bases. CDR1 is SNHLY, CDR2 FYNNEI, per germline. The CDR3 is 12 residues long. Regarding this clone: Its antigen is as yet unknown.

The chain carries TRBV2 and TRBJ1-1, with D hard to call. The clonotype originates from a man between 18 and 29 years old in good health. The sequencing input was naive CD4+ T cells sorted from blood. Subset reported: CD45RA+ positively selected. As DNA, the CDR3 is TGTGCCAGCAGTTTAGGAAGCGCTGAAGCTTTCTTT. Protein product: CASSLGSAEAFF.